The present T cell receptor beta chain was sequenced within a study of preoperative IRX-2 immunotherapy in early breast cancer. Sequencing used immunoSEQ multiplex PCR; TCRdb keeps in-frame clones, though not all of them. The table records 25,000 to 30,000 clones, about four fifths of them present only once. Deletions cut 0 bases from V and 4 bases from J, with 14 bases between. The CDR3 extends over 16 amino acids. CDR1 is SGHRS, CDR2 YFSETQ, per germline. Treatment given: preoperative locoregional IRX-2 cytokine immunotherapy. Samples came from a phase Ib trial of preoperative locoregional IRX-2 cytokine immunotherapy.

The chain combines TRBV5-1 with TRBJ1-5, with D possibly matching TRBD1 (6 bases). This sequence was found in a human donor with breast cancer. Sampling was carried out from a patient treated with IRX-2 immunotherapy. The CDR3 protein is CASSLEGGAGNQPQHF. CDR3 sequence (DNA): TGCGCCAGCAGCTTGGAGGGGGGGGCGGGGAATCAGCCCCAGCATTTT.